This TCR beta chain was sequenced during a study of regulatory T cells in long-lasting Graves disease. Study-wide findings and caveats: Persistent Graves' patients had lower TCR diversity than newly diagnosed ones.

Indicated time point: persistent/refractory GD, antithyroid drugs over 5 years with positive TRAb. There was RNA extracted from PBMCs, and the TCR library was made from it. Diagnosis followed American Thyroid Association guidelines for Graves' disease. Trimming stripped 0 bases from V and 1 base from J, with 9 bases between. Germline V gene lookup returns CDR1 LGHDT and CDR2 YNNKEL (reference sequence). The CDR3 is 16 residues long. Construction of TCR beta libraries relied on iRepertoire HTBI primers and on Arm-PCR targeting CDR3 regions. TCRdb processed the multiplex PCR reads anew with MiXCR; each CDR3 protein has one entry. Found here are about 460,000 distinct CDR3 sequences, around a fifth of them singletons; the top ten hold around 14%. As for this clonotype: Its antigen is not identified.

The starting material was peripheral blood mononuclear cells (PBMCs), obtained when the disease was refractory, from a patient treated with antithyroid drugs. The chain has TRBV3-1 and TRBJ2-2; D unresolved. The origin of this receptor is a female donor with Graves disease. Here the CDR3 DNA reads TGTGCCAGCAGCCAAGATCGTGGGGTGAACACCGGGGAGCTGTTTTTT. Translation: CASSQDRGVNTGELFF.